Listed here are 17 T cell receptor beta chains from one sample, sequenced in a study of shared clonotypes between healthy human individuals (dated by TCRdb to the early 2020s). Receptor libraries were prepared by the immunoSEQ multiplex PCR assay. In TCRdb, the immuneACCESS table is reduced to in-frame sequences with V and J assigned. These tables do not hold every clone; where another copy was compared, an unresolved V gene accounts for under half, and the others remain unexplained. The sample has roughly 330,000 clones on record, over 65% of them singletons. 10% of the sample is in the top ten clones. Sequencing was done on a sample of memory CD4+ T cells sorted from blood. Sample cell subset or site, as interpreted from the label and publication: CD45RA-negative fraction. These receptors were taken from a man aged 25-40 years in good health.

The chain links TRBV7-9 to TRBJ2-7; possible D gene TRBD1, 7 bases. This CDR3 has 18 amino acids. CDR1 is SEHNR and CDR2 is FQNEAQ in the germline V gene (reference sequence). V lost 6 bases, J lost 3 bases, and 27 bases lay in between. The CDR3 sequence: CASSHTGTVYGSLYEQYF. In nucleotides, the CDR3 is TGTGCCAGCAGTCATACCGGGACAGTCTACGGGAGCCTCTACGAGCAGTACTTC.

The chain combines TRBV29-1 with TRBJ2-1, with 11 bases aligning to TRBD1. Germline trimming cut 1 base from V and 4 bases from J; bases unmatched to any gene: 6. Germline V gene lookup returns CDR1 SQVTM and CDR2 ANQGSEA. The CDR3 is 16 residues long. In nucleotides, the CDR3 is TGCAGCGTTGAAGGGGCCGGGACAGGGGGTTACAATGAGCAGTTCTTC. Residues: CSVEGAGTGGYNEQFF.

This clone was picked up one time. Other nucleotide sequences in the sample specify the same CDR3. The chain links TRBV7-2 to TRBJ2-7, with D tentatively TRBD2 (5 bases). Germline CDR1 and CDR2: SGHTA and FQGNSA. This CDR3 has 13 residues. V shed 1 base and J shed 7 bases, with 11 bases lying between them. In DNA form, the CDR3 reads TGTGCCAGCAGCTTAGTTGGGTCGGGGGAGCAGTACTTC. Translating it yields CASSLVGSGEQYF.

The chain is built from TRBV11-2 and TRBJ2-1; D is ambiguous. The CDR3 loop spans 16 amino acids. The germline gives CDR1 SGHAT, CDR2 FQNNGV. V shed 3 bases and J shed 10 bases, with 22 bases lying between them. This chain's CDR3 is CASSFLFSQPTREQFF. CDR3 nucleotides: TGTGCCAGCAGCTTTCTATTCTCGCAACCAACTCGGGAGCAGTTCTTC.

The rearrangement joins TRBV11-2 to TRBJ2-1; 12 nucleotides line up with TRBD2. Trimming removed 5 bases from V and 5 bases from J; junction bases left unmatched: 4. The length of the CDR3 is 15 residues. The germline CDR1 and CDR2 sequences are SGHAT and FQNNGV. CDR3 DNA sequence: TGTGCCAGCAGCCACGGACTAGCGGGGAACAATGAGCAGTTCTTC. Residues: CASSHGLAGNNEQFF.

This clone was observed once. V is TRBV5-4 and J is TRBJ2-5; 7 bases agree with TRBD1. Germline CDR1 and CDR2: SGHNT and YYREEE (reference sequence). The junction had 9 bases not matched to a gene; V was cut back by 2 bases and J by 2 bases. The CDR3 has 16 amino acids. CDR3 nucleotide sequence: TGTGCCAGCAGCTTACCGCGACAGGGTGGTCAAGAGACCCAGTACTTC. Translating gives CASSLPRQGGQETQYF.

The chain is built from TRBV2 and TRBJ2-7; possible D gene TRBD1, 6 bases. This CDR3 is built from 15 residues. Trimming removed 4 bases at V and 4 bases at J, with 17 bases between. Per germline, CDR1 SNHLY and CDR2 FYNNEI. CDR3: CASSVDRRLGYEQYF. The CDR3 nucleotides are TGTGCCAGCAGTGTTGACAGGCGCCTCGGGTACGAGCAGTACTTC.

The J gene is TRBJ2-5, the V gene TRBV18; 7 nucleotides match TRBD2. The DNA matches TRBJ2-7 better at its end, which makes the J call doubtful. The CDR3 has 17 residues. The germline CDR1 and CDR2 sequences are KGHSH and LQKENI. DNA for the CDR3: TGTGCCAGCTCACCACCGGAGGAACTAGCGAATTCCTACGAGCAGTACTTC. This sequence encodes CASSPPEELANSYEQYF.

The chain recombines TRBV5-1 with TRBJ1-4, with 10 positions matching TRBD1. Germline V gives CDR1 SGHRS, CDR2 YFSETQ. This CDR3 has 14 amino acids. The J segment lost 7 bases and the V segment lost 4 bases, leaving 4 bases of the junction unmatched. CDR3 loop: CASSVGQGLEKLFF. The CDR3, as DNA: TGCGCCAGCAGCGTGGGACAGGGGCTTGAAAAACTGTTTTTT.

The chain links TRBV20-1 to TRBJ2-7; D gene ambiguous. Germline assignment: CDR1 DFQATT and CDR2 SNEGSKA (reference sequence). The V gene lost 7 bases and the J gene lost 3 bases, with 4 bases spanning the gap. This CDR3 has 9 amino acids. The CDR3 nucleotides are TGCAGTGGGTGCTACGAGCAGTACTTC. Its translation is CSGCYEQYF.

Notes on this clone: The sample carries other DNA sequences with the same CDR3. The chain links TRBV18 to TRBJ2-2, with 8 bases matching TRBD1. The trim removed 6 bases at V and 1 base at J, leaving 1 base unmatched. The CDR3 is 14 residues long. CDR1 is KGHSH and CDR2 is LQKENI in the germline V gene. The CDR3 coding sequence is TGTGCCAGCTCCGGGACAGGGAACACCGGGGAGCTGTTTTTT. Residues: CASSGTGNTGELFF.

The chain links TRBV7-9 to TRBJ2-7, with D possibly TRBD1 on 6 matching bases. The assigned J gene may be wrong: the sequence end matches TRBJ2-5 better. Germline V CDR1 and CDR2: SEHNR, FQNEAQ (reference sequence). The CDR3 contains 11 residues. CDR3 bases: TGTGCCAGCAGCCAGGGGGAGACCCAGTACTTC. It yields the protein CASSQGETQYF.

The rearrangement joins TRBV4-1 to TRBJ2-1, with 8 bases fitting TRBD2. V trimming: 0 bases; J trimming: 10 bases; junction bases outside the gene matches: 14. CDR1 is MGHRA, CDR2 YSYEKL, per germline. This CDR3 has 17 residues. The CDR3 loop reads CASSQDRGAGAVGEQFF. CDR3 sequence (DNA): TGCGCCAGCAGCCAAGATCGAGGAGCGGGAGCGGTTGGAGAGCAGTTCTTC.

CDR3 region: CASSPPRVNNEQFF. CDR3 nucleotides: TGTGCCAGCTCACCTCCGAGGGTGAACAATGAGCAGTTCTTC. The chain is built from TRBV18 and TRBJ2-1; tentatively, D is TRBD2 (5 bases). Germline V CDR1 and CDR2: KGHSH, LQKENI. The CDR3 is 14 amino acids. Trimming cost V 3 bases and J 5 bases, with 11 bases left between them.

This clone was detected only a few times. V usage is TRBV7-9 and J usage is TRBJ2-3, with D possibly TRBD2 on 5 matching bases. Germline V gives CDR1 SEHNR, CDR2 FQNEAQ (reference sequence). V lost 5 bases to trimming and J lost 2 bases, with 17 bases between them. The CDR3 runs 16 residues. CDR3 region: CASSPGRGTHTDTQYF. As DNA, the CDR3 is TGTGCCAGCAGCCCCGGCCGGGGAACTCACACAGATACGCAGTATTTT.

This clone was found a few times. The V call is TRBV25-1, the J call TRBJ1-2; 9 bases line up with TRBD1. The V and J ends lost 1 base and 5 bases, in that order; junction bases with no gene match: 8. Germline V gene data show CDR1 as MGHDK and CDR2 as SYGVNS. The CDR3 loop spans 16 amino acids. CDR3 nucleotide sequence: TGTGCCAGCAGTGAATCTGGGGACAGGGACCCATATGGCTACACCTTC. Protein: CASSESGDRDPYGYTF.

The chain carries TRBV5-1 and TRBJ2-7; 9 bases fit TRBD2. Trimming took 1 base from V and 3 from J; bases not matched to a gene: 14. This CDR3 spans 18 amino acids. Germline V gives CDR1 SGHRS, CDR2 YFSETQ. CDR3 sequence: CASSLRSGTSKADYEQYF. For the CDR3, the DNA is TGCGCCAGCAGCTTGAGGAGCGGGACTAGCAAAGCGGACTACGAGCAGTACTTC.